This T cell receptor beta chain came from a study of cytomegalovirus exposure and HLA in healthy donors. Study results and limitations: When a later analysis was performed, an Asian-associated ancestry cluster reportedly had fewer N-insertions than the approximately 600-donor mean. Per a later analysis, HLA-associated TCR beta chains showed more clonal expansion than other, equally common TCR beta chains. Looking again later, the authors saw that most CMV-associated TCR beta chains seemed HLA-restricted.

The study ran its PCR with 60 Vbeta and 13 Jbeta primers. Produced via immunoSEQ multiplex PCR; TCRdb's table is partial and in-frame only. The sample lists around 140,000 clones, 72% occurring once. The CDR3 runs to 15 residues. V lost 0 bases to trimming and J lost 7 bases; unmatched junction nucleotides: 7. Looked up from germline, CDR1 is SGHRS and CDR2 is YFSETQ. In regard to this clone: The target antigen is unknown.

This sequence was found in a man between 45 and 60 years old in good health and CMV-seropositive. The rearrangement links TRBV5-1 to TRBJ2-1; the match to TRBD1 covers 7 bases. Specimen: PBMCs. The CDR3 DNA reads TGCGCCAGCAGCTTGGCAAGAGGGGGCAGGAATGAGCAGTTCTTC. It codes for CASSLARGGRNEQFF.